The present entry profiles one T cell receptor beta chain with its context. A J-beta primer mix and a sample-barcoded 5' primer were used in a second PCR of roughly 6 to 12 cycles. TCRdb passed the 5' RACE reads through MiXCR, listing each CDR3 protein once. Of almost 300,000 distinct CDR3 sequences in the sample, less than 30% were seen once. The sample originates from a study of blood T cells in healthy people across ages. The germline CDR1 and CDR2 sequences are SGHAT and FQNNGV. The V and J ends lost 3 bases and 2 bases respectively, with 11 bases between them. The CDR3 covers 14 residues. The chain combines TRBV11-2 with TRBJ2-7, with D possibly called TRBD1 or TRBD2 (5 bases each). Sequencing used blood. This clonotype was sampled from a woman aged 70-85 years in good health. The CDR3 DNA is TGTGCCAGCAGCTTGGGGGTAGTGGCCTACGAGCAGTACTTC. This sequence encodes CASSLGVVAYEQYF.